This TCR beta chain was recovered during a study of T cell responses to AZD1222 COVID-19 vaccine. CDR3 size: 13 residues. CDR1 is SGHDT, CDR2 YYEEEE, per germline. Deletions cut 0 bases from V and 2 bases from J, with 6 bases between. In regard to this clone: The antigen is unknown.

This table comes from immunoSEQ multiplex PCR, and its TCRdb copy is limited to in-frame clones, with some not included. The sample yields 180,000 or so clones, approximately 93% seen once. Whole-study findings and limits: Targeting of unmutated variant regions was reportedly seen in nearly half of spike-specific TCRs. Increases in Spike-specific TCR breadth and depth were seen after two AZD1222 doses.

V gene TRBV5-6 combines with J gene TRBJ2-7; D remains ambiguous. This sequence was found in an adult who received the AZD1222 COVID-19 vaccine. Sample: peripheral blood, taken 28 days after the second AZD1222 dose. This CDR3 reads CASSLERTYEQYF. CDR3 DNA sequence: TGTGCCAGCAGCTTGGAACGGACCTACGAGCAGTACTTC.